This T cell receptor (beta chain) was identified during a study of blood T cell repertoires in COVID-19. Germline values: CDR1 SGHTA, CDR2 FQGNSA. V was clipped by 5 bases and J by 6 bases; unmatched bases: 9. The CDR3 covers 14 residues. Followed over time, Seattle patients had been enrolled while infection was active. Original processing methods: How many nucleated cells were present was estimated from reference gene primer amplification. Profiled with immunoSEQ multiplex PCR; TCRdb holds only in-frame clones, not every one. D and trimming were read from the DNA, whereas the V and J calls and clone size are those reported in that table. The sample includes 100,000 to 120,000 clones, 75% to 90% seen only once; the top ten take approximately 5%. In its sample, this clone was seen a few times.

The sequenced sample was peripheral blood. This clonotype was sampled from a woman aged 60-75 years with COVID-19, enrolled during active disease. The chain joins TRBV7-2 to TRBJ2-7; 8 nucleotides agree with TRBD2. CDR3 coding DNA: TGTGCCAGCAGCCCCGAGCGGGGGTCGGGCGAGCAGTACTTC. Amino acids: CASSPERGSGEQYF.